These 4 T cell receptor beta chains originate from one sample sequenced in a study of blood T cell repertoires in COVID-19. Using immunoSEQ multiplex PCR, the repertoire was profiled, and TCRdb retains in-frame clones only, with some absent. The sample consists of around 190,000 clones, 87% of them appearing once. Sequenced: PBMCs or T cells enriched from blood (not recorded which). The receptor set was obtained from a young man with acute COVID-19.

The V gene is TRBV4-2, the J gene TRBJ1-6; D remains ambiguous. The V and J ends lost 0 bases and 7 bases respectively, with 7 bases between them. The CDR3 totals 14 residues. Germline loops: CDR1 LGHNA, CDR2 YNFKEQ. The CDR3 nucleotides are TGTGCCAGCAGCCAAGATGGGGAGAATTCACCCCTCCACTTT. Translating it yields CASSQDGENSPLHF.

In nucleotides, the CDR3 is TGCAGCGTTGAGGGCCGAGAAAAACTGTTTTTT. It yields the protein CSVEGREKLFF. The V gene is TRBV29-1, the J gene TRBJ1-4; no definite D call. Looked up from germline, CDR1 is SQVTM and CDR2 is ANQGSEA. V gave up 3 bases and J gave up 8 bases, with 7 bases separating them. The CDR3 runs 11 residues.

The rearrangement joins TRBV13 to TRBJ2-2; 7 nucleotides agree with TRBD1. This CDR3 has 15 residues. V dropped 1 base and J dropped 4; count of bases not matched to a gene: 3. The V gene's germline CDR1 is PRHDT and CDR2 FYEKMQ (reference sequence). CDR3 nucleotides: TGTGCCAGCAGCTTAGTAGCAGGGGGCACCGGGGAGCTGTTTTTT. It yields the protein CASSLVAGGTGELFF. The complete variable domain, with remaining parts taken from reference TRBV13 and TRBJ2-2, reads AAGVIQSPRHLIKEKRETATLKCYPIPRHDTVYWYQQGPGQDPQFLISFYEKMQSDKGSIPDRFSAQQFSDYHSELNMSSLELGDSALYFCASSLVAGGTGELFFGEGSRLTVL.

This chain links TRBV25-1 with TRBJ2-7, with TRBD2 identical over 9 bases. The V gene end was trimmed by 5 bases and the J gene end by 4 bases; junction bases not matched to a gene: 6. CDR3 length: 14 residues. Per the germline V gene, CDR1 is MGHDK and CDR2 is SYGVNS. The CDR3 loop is CASSIGSGSYEQYF. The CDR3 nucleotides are TGTGCCAGCAGTATAGGTAGCGGGAGTTACGAGCAGTACTTC.